This is a list of T cell receptor beta chains from one sample in a study of immune evolution from preneoplasia to lung adenocarcinoma. Libraries were prepared by immunoSEQ multiplex PCR; TCRdb keeps only in-frame clonotypes and omits some of them. The sample includes 6,500 to 10,000 clones, approximately 80% of them seen just once. The sequencing input was FFPE invasive lung adenocarcinoma tissue. These receptors came from a person between 50 and 60 years old with lung adenocarcinoma. Both conserved end residues are trimmed from each CDR3. D genes are given only for firm matches.

J gene | CDR3 length | D gene | V gene | CDR3 protein
TRBJ2-5 | 13 | TRBD2 | TRBV28 | ASSLRLAGQETQY
TRBJ2-2 | 10 | NA | TRBV7-8 | ASSQSTGELF
TRBJ2-1 | 9 | NA | TRBV19 | ASRGYNEQF
TRBJ2-5 | 13 | TRBD1 | TRBV10-1 | ASSVTGQQGETQY
TRBJ1-2 | 12 | TRBD1 | TRBV28 | ASSTKGTGGGYT
TRBJ1-1 | 15 | NA | TRBV28 | ASSLEEGSGMNTEAF
TRBJ1-2 | 11 | TRBD1 | TRBV4-2 | VSSQGGGDGYT
TRBJ1-1 | 10 | NA | TRBV7-8 | ASSPWGGSAF
TRBJ1-5 | 11 | NA | TRBV6-5 | ASSDTGYQPQH
TRBJ1-1 | 11 | NA | TRBV7-9 | ASSLGTETEAF
TRBJ2-3 | 12 | NA | TRBV10-3 | AISESAIADTQY
TRBJ1-4 | 11 | NA | TRBV7-2 | ASSPMRSEKLF
TRBJ1-1 | 13 | NA | TRBV5-6 | ASSFSDRLNTEAF
TRBJ2-7 | 14 | TRBD2 | TRBV7-9 | ASSSQTSGLFFEQY
TRBJ2-7 | 12 | NA | TRBV19 | ASSSTVNSYEQY
TRBJ2-2 | 11 | NA | TRBV27 | ASSLRYTGELF
TRBJ1-1 | 13 | NA | TRBV2 | ASSERGGWNTEAF
TRBJ2-3 | 12 | NA | TRBV5-1 | ASSGDSSTDTQY
TRBJ1-1 | 12 | NA | TRBV14 | ASSHTQGYTEAF
TRBJ2-7 | 11 | TRBD1 | TRBV11-3 | ARVDRGFREQY
TRBJ2-3 | 14 | NA | TRBV5-1 | ASSRRPVDSTDTQY
TRBJ2-1 | 16 | TRBD2 | TRBV30 | AWSVRGRLAGSRDEQF
TRBJ1-1 | 13 | NA | TRBV2 | ASSPRRSMNTEAF
TRBJ2-3 | 12 | NA | TRBV19 | ASSKGLITDTQY
TRBJ1-1 | 10 | NA | TRBV29-1 | SGSRRNTEAF
TRBJ2-7 | 9 | NA | TRBV20-1 | RGGTDYEQY
TRBJ2-7 | 12 | NA | TRBV27 | ASSFVPPVGEQY
TRBJ2-1 | 14 | TRBD1 | TRBV30 | AWSETGFDDYNEQF
TRBJ2-7 | 12 | NA | TRBV5-6 | ASSLEAGTGEQY
TRBJ2-1 | 12 | TRBD2 | TRBV11-3 | ASSLSGGGDEQF
TRBJ2-7 | 10 | TRBD1 | TRBV6-1 | ASRGTGAEQY
TRBJ1-1 | 10 | TRBD1 | TRBV30 | AWSVQGVEAF
TRBJ2-1 | 11 | TRBD2 | TRBV28 | ASRQAGGNEQF
TRBJ1-1 | 12 | NA | TRBV19 | ASTSGALNTEAF
TRBJ2-1 | 14 | TRBD2 | TRBV7-8 | ASSLRSSGALNEQF
TRBJ1-1 | 11 | NA | TRBV29-1 | SVESGWATEAF
TRBJ2-7 | 12 | NA | TRBV7-2 | ASSLESRSVGQY
TRBJ1-2 | 15 | NA | TRBV4-1 | ASSHPGRDGANYGYT
TRBJ1-4 | 13 | TRBD1 | TRBV7-2 | ASSTWTGSGEKLF
TRBJ1-4 | 13 | NA | TRBV7-9 | ASVSLGGLGEKLF
TRBJ1-5 | 10 | NA | TRBV2 | ATSRDNQPQH
TRBJ2-2 | 12 | NA | TRBV6-1 | ASRLLSGTGELF
TRBJ1-1 | 12 | NA | TRBV11-2 | ASSQSRVLTEAF
TRBJ2-1 | 12 | NA | TRBV7-9 | ASSLVGHGNEQF
TRBJ2-3 | 9 | NA | TRBV6-5 | ASSQRDTQY
TRBJ1-1 | 12 | NA | TRBV7-8 | ASSLVGEGTEAF
TRBJ1-2 | 13 | NA | TRBV27 | ASSFSFGGNYGYT
TRBJ2-7 | 13 | NA | TRBV7-2 | ASSLASRSTYEQY
TRBJ2-3 | 11 | NA | TRBV7-9 | ASTTSSTDTQY